This TCR beta chain was sequenced in a study of technical replicates of blood from several donors. Sequencing used immunoSEQ multiplex PCR; TCRdb keeps in-frame clones, though not all of them. The sample has some 94,000 clones, about 95% seen once. CDR3 length: 13 amino acids. Germline CDR1 is GTSNPN and CDR2 is SVGIG (reference sequence). The V gene lost 5 bases and the J gene lost 10 bases, with 18 bases spanning the gap. The V and J genes are TRBV30 and TRBJ2-1, with D tentatively TRBD2 (5 bases). The sequence was obtained from a human donor in good health. The specimen sequenced was T cells isolated from PBMCs. CDR3 DNA: TGTGCCTGGGGAGGCCCACCAAGCAAAGAGCAGTTCTTC. This gives the protein CAWGGPPSKEQFF.